The clone carrying this T cell receptor beta chain was picked up a small number of times. Its cognate antigen is unknown. By 5'RACE template switching, TCR cDNA was produced, with a universal primer site and UMIs added in the process. In TCRdb, the 5' RACE reads were re-called with MiXCR into one record per CDR3 protein. The sample lists 350,000 to 550,000 distinct CDR3 sequences, about 17% occurring once. Germline lookup yields CDR1 SGHTA and CDR2 FQGTGA. The CDR3 is 14 residues long. V was pared by 5 bases and J by 0 bases, with 5 bases between. This record belongs to a study of T cells after yellow fever vaccination. Across the study: Preparation used SMART-Seq v4 Ultra Low Input for the low-cell-number fractions.

Study-level points and caveats: Most clones from primary vaccination were detected again post-booster (just under 97% CD4, about 88% CD8).

Sequenced material: PBMCs, taken before the yellow fever booster vaccination. The J gene is TRBJ1-6, the V gene TRBV7-3; no clear D gene. The sequence was collected from a man younger than 30 who received the YFV17D yellow fever vaccine. DNA of the CDR3: TGTGCCAGCAGCAGGAGCTCCTATAATTCACCCCTCCACTTT. Translated: CASSRSSYNSPLHF.